The sequence of this T cell receptor beta chain was determined in a study of T cell responses to AZD1222 COVID-19 vaccine. Per the germline V gene, CDR1 is SGHRS and CDR2 is YFSETQ. CDR3 length: 14 residues. V shed 4 bases and J shed 2 bases, with 12 bases lying between them. Sequencing was performed with immunoSEQ multiplex PCR; in TCRdb, only in-frame clones are kept and a portion is missing. The sample comprises 100,000 to 150,000 clones, around nine tenths of which are singletons, and about 5% rests with the top ten. This sequence was found in an adult in good health. The chain is built from TRBV5-1 and TRBJ2-5; D perhaps matches TRBD1 (7 bases). The sequencing here drew on peripheral blood, taken on day 0 of AZD1222 vaccination. The CDR3 loop is CASSPQGGQETQYF. In DNA, the CDR3 is TGCGCCAGCAGCCCCCAGGGGGGTCAAGAGACCCAGTACTTC.